This T cell receptor (beta chain) was obtained from a study of regulatory T cells in long-lasting Graves disease. Documented time point: newly diagnosed GD, antithyroid drugs for less than 3 months. PBMCs were the source of the RNA used for TCR sequencing. Trimming left V 6 bases short and J 2 bases short, with 20 bases between. From germline, CDR1 is MNHEY and CDR2 SVGEGT. CDR3 size: 16 residues. This clonotype was observed a few times. TCR beta libraries were built with iRepertoire HTBI primers and Arm-PCR of CDR3 regions. TCRdb itself ran the multiplex PCR reads through MiXCR, one entry per CDR3 protein. The sample lists under 500,000 distinct CDR3 sequences; 16% were seen once. Separately, the same data were catalogued under a study of T cells in Graves' hyperthyroidism and ophthalmopathy.

The sample was peripheral blood mononuclear cells (PBMCs), taken at new diagnosis, from a patient treated with antithyroid drugs. This sequence joins TRBV6-2 or TRBV6-3 and TRBJ2-7; the D is unclear. The TCR comes from a woman younger than 45 with Graves disease. The CDR3 sequence: CASSPQDQIVAYEQYF. CDR3 in DNA: TGTGCCAGCAGCCCCCAAGACCAGATAGTTGCCTACGAGCAGTACTTC.